This T cell receptor (beta chain) was sequenced for a study of identifying expanded T cells in peripheral blood. This clone was counted once. Its antigen is not known. This table comes from immunoSEQ multiplex PCR, and its TCRdb copy is limited to in-frame clones, with some not included. The sample shows about 82,000 clones, around nine tenths of them seen only once. Study-wide findings and caveats: Clone count variance between approximately 2-week samples rose with total template count.

Trimming took 5 bases from V and 5 from J; bases not matched to a gene: 19. CDR3 length: 19 residues. CDR1 and CDR2 (germline): SGHTA, FQGNSA. The V call is TRBV7-2, the J call TRBJ2-2; 8 positions agree with TRBD2. This receptor was identified in a person between 18 and 75 years old in good health. Sequencing used blood. The CDR3 here is CASSPRRLAGSGGTGELFF. The CDR3 nucleotides read TGTGCCAGCAGCCCTAGGAGGTTAGCGGGATCGGGCGGGACCGGGGAGCTGTTTTTT.